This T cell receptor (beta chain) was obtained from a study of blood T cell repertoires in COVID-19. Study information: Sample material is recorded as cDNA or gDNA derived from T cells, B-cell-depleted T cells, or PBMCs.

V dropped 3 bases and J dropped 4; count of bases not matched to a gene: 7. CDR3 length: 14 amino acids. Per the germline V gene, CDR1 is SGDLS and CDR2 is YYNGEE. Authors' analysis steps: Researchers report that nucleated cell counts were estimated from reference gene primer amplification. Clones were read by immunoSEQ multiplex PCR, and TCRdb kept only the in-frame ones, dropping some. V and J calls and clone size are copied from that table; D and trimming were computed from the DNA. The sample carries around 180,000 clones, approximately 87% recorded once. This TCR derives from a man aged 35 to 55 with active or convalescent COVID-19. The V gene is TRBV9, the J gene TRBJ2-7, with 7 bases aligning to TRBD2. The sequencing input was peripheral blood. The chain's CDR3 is CASSATSAGYEQYF. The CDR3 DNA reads TGTGCCAGCAGCGCCACTAGCGCTGGGTACGAGCAGTACTTC. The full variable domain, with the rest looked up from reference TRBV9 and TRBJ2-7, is DSGVTQTPKHLITATGQRVTLRCSPRSGDLSVYWYQQSLDQGLQFLIQYYNGEERAKGNILERFSAQQFPDLHSELNLSSLELGDSALYFCASSATSAGYEQYFGPGTRLTVT.